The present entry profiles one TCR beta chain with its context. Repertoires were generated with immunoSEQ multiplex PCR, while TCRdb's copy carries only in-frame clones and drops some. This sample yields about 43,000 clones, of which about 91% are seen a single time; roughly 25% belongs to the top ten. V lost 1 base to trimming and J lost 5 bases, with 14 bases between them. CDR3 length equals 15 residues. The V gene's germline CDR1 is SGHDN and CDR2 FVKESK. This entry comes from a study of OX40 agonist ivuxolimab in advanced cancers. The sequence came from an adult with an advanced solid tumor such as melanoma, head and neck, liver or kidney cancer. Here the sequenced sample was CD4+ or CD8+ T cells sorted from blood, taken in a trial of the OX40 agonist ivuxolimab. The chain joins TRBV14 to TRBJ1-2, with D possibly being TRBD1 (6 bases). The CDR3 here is CASSQVGQTFYGYTF. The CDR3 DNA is TGTGCCAGCAGCCAAGTCGGACAGACGTTTTATGGCTACACCTTC.